The entry below describes one TCR beta chain. Its target is unknown. This entry belongs to a study of cytomegalovirus exposure and HLA in healthy donors. Study-level points and caveats: Analyzed later, association rates of TCRs varied across HLA loci, with DRB1 most and HLA-C fewest. A later analysis found that most CMV-associated TCR beta chains appeared HLA-restricted.

The V gene lost 11 bases and the J gene lost 2 bases, with 12 bases spanning the gap. The CDR3 runs 13 residues. Germline V gene data show CDR1 as MDHEN and CDR2 as SYDVKM. Amplification used 60 Vbeta primers and 13 Jbeta primers. Repertoires were generated with immunoSEQ multiplex PCR, while TCRdb's copy carries only in-frame clones and drops some. The table has around 130,000 clones, 75% to 90% seen once. Sequencing was carried out using PBMCs. The source is a man in his forties or fifties in good health and CMV-seronegative. The gene calls are TRBV28 and TRBJ2-2, with D perhaps matching TRBD1 (5 bases). CDR3 DNA sequence: TGTGCCCTAGGGGAACCCAACACCGGGGAGCTGTTTTTT. This codes for CALGEPNTGELFF.